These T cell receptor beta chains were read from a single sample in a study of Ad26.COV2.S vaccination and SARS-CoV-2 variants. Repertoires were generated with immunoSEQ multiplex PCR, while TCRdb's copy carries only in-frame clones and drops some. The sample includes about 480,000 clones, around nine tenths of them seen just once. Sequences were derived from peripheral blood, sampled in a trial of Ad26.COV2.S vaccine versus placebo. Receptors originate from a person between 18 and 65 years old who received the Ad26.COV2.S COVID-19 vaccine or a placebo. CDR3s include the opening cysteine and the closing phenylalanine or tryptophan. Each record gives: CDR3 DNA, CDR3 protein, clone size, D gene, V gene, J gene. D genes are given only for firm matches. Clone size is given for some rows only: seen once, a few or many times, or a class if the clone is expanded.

DNA: TGTGCCAGCAGCTACCGCCGGTTAGATACGCAGTATTTT; CDR3: CASSYRRLDTQYF; size: .; D: .; V: TRBV5-8; J: TRBJ2-3
DNA: TGTGCCAGCAGCTTAGCGGGACTCGAGAACACTGAAGCTTTCTTT; CDR3: CASSLAGLENTEAFF; size: few; D: .; V: TRBV7-9; J: TRBJ1-1
DNA: TGTGCCAGCAGCTATCTTCCGGGGGTCGAGCAGTACTTC; CDR3: CASSYLPGVEQYF; size: .; D: .; V: TRBV27; J: TRBJ2-7
DNA: TGTGCCAGCAGCTGGCCCAACCGGGACAGGGGGAAATCCTACAATGAGCAGTTCTTC; CDR3: CASSWPNRDRGKSYNEQFF; size: .; D: TRBD1; V: TRBV7-9; J: TRBJ2-1
DNA: TGTGCCATCAGTGAGTCTGGCCAGGGCCCGACCTACGAGCAGTACTTC; CDR3: CAISESGQGPTYEQYF; size: .; D: .; V: TRBV10-3; J: TRBJ2-7
DNA: TGCGCCAGCAGCTTTGCTCAGGGAAATGAAAAACTGTTTTTT; CDR3: CASSFAQGNEKLFF; size: .; D: .; V: TRBV5-1; J: TRBJ1-4
DNA: TGTGCCAGCAGCCCCCAGGGACTAGCGGGTGCAGATACGCAGTATTTT; CDR3: CASSPQGLAGADTQYF; size: .; D: TRBD2; V: TRBV9; J: TRBJ2-3
DNA: TGTGCCTGGACCGGGGGGACGGAATCACCCCTCCACTTT; CDR3: CAWTGGTESPLHF; size: .; D: .; V: TRBV30; J: TRBJ1-6
DNA: TGTGCCAGCAGCCAGGTCAGAGCAAATACGCAGTATTTT; CDR3: CASSQVRANTQYF; size: .; D: .; V: TRBV3-1/TRBV3-2; J: TRBJ2-3
DNA: TGCGCCAGCAGTGCTAGGACAGTGAACACTGAAGCTTTCTTT; CDR3: CASSARTVNTEAFF; size: .; D: .; V: TRBV10-2; J: TRBJ1-1
DNA: TGCGCCAGCAGCCAAGATGAGCCTAGCGCCCAGAGGTTCCACAATGAGCAGTTCTTC; CDR3: CASSQDEPSAQRFHNEQFF; size: once; D: .; V: TRBV4-1; J: TRBJ2-1
DNA: TGTGCCAGCAGCTCGGGACAGGCCCTGCAAGAGACCCAGTACTTC; CDR3: CASSSGQALQETQYF; size: once; D: TRBD1; V: TRBV7-2; J: TRBJ2-5
DNA: TGTGCCAGCAGCCAAGGAGCCAGTAGGCGGGATGAGCAGTTCTTC; CDR3: CASSQGASRRDEQFF; size: .; D: .; V: TRBV3-1/TRBV3-2; J: TRBJ2-1